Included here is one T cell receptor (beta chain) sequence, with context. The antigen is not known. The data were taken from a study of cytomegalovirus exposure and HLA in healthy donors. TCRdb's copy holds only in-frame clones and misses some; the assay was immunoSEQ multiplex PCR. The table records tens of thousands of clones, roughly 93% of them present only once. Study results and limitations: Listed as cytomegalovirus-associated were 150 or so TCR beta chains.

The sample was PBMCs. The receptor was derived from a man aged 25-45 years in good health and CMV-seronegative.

The CDR3 DNA sequence: TGTGCCAGCAGCCCCCGAGAACAGGGGGCGCGAGAGACCCAGTACTTC. Translating gives CASSPREQGARETQYF. This chain connects TRBV7-9 to TRBJ2-5; 9 bases match TRBD1. The CDR3 sequence is 16 residues long. Germline-derived CDR1 and CDR2 are SEHNR and FQNEAQ (reference sequence). The V gene end was trimmed by 5 bases and the J gene end by 4 bases; junction bases not matched to a gene: 11.